A single sample is the source of the 3 T cell receptor beta chains below, sequenced in a study of blood T cell repertoires in COVID-19. Only in-frame clones appear in the TCRdb table, and some are missing; sequencing was by immunoSEQ multiplex PCR. The sample consists of around 250,000 clones, 80% to 90% of them appearing once. Sequences were obtained from peripheral blood. The receptor set was obtained from a man under 40 who had recovered from COVID-19.

The rearrangement joins TRBV5-1 to TRBJ1-1; 12 bases fit TRBD1. Trimming cost V 0 bases and J 4 bases; bases outside gene matches: 7. The CDR3 is 17 residues long. Germline assignment: CDR1 SGHRS and CDR2 YFSETQ. The CDR3 protein is CASSLAGTGGVVTEAFF. CDR3 DNA sequence: TGCGCCAGCAGCTTGGCCGGGACAGGGGGCGTCGTCACTGAAGCTTTCTTT.

The chain joins TRBV11-3 to TRBJ2-3; TRBD2 matches at 10 bases. Germline assignment: CDR1 SGHNT and CDR2 YENEEA. The J segment lost 1 base and the V segment lost 5 bases, leaving 6 bases of the junction unmatched. The CDR3 totals 16 residues. Written as DNA, the CDR3 is TGTGCCAGCAGCCCTAGGGGGACTAGCGGCACAGATACGCAGTATTTT. Protein sequence: CASSPRGTSGTDTQYF.

The sample holds one count of this clone. The chain employs TRBV7-2 and TRBJ1-4, with D possibly being TRBD1 (5 bases). The CDR3 covers 15 residues. Deletions cut 3 bases from V and 5 bases from J, with 13 bases between. CDR1 is SGHTA and CDR2 is FQGNSA in the germline V gene. The CDR3 region is CASSFPLGGNEKLFF. The CDR3 DNA follows: TGTGCCAGCAGCTTTCCCCTTGGGGGGAATGAAAAACTGTTTTTT.